Given below is one T cell receptor (beta chain) in context. Its matching antigen is unknown. The data stem from a study of blood T cells in healthy people across ages. Regarding the study as a whole: Per million T cells, the diversity of TCR beta decreased roughly linearly as age advanced.

With a J-beta primer mix and a sample-barcoded 5' primer, a second PCR ran about 6 to 11 cycles. TCRdb itself ran the 5' RACE reads through MiXCR, one entry per CDR3 protein. Counted here are roughly 800,000 distinct CDR3 sequences, roughly 64% occurring once; the ten biggest clones make up 22%. This sequence was found in a man aged 25-45 years in good health. The sequenced material came from blood.

The CDR3 sequence: CSVGTRNTGELFF. CDR3 bases: TGCAGCGTTGGGACACGTAACACCGGGGAGCTGTTTTTT. The V gene is TRBV29-1, the J gene TRBJ2-2, with D tentatively TRBD1 (5 bases). Trimming cost V 4 bases and J 2 bases, with 8 bases left between them. This CDR3 contains 13 residues. From germline, CDR1 is SQVTM and CDR2 ANQGSEA.